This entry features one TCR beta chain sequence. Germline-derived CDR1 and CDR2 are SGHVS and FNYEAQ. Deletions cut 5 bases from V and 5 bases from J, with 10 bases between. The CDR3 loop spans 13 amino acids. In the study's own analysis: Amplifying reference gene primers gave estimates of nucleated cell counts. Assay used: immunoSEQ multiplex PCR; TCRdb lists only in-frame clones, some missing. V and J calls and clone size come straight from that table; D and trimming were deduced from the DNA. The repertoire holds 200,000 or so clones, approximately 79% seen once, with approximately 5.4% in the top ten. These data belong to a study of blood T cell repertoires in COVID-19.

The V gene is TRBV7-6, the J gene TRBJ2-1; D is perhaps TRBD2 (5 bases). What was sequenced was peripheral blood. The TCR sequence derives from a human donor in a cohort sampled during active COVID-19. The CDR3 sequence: CASSPTRDNEQFF. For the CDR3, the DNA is TGTGCCAGCAGCCCAACTAGAGACAATGAGCAGTTCTTC.